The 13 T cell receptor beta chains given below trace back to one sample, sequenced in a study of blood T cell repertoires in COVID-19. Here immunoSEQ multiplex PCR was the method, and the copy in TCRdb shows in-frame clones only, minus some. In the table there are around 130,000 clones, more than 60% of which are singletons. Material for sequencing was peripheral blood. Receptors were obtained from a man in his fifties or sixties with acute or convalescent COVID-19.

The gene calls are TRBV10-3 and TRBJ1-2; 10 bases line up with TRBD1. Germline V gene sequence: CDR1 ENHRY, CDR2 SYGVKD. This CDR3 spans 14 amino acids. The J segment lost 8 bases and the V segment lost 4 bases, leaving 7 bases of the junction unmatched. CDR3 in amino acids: CAISGQGALSGYTF. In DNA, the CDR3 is TGTGCCATCAGTGGACAGGGGGCGCTAAGCGGCTACACCTTC.

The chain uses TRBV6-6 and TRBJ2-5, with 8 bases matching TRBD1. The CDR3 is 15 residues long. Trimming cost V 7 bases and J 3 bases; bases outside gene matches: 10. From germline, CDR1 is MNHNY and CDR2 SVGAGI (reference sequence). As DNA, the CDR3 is TGTGCCAGCACCTACCTCCGGGACAGGAAAGAGACCCAGTACTTC. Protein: CASTYLRDRKETQYF.

CDR3 in DNA: TGTGCCTGGATACAGGGTGCCGGGGAGCTGTTTTTT. Translation: CAWIQGAGELFF. This chain connects TRBV30 to TRBJ2-2; possible D gene TRBD1, 6 bases. Looked up from germline, CDR1 is GTSNPN and CDR2 is SVGIG (reference sequence). V was cut by 4 bases and J by 6 bases, with 9 bases left in between. This CDR3 spans 12 amino acids.

CDR3 residues: CASSPAGLTPVNSNQPQHF. The CDR3, as DNA: TGCGCCAGCAGCCCAGCGGGACTTACCCCCGTAAATAGCAATCAGCCCCAGCATTTT. The rearrangement uses TRBV5-1 and TRBJ1-5, with D maybe TRBD1 (5 bases). There are 19 residues in the CDR3. Germline V CDR1 and CDR2: SGHRS, YFSETQ. The V gene lost 4 bases and the J gene lost 0 bases, with 23 bases spanning the gap.

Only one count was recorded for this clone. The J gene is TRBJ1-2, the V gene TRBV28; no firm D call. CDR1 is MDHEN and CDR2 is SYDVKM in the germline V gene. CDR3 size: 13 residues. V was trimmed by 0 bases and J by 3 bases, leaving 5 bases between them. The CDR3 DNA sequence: TGTGCCAGCAGTTTATGGGCTCACTATGGCTACACCTTC. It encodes CASSLWAHYGYTF.

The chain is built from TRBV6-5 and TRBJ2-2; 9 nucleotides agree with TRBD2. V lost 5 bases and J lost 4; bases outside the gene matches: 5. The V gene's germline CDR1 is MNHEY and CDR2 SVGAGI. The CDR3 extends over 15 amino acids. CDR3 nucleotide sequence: TGTGCCAGCAGTACTCGCGGGGGGGCCACCGGGGAGCTGTTTTTT. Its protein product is CASSTRGGATGELFF.

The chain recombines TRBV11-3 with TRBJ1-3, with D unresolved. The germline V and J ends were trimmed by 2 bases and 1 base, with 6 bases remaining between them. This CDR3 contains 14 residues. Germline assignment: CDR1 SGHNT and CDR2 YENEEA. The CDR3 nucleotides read TGTGCCAGCAGCTTACCGGGGTCTGGAAACACCATATATTTT. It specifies CASSLPGSGNTIYF.

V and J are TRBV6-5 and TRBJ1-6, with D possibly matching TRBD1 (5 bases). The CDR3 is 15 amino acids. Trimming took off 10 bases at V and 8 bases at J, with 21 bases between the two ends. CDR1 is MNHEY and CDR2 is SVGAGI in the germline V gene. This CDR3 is CATRLGGRLDSPLHF. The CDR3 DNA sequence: TGTGCCACCCGCCTCGGGGGGAGATTGGATTCACCCCTCCACTTT.

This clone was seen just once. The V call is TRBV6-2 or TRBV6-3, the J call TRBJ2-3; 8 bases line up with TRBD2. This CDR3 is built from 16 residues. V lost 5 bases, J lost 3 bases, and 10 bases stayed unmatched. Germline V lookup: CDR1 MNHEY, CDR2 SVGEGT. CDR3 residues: CASSDPQRGQTDTQYF. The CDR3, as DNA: TGTGCCAGCAGTGACCCGCAGCGGGGGCAAACAGATACGCAGTATTTT.

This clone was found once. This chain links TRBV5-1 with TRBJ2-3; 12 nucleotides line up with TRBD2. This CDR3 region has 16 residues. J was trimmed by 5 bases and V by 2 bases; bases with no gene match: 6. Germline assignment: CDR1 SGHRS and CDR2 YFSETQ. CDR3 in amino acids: CASSFSSGGAIDTQYF. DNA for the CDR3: TGCGCCAGCAGCTTCTCTAGCGGGGGGGCGATAGATACGCAGTATTTT.

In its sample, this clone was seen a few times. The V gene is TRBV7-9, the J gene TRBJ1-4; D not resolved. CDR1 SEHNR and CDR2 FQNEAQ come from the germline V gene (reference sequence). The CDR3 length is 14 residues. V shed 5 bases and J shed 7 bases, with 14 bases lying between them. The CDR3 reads CASSPSGVTEKLFF. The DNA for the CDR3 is TGTGCCAGCAGCCCCTCCGGGGTTACTGAAAAACTGTTTTTT.

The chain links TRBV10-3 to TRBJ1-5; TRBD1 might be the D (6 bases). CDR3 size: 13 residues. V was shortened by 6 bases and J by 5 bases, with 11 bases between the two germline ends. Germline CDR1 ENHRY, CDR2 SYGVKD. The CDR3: CAISAGDHQPQHF. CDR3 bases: TGTGCCATCAGCGCAGGGGATCATCAGCCCCAGCATTTT.

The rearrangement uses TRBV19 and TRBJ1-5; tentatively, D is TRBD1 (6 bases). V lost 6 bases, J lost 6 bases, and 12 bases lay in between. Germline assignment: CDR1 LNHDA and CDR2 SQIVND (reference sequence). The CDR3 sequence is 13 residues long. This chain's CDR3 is CASSGQPSQPQHF. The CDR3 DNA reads TGTGCCAGTAGCGGACAGCCCTCTCAGCCCCAGCATTTT.